These T cell receptor beta chains were read from a single sample in a study of shared clonotypes between healthy human individuals. Sequencing was performed with immunoSEQ multiplex PCR; in TCRdb, only in-frame clones are kept and a portion is missing. Of around 1.1 million clones in the sample, approximately 77% were seen once. Sequencing was performed on memory CD4+ T cells from PBMCs. The receptors originated from a man younger than 35 in good health. Some clones in this sample may be carry-over from other donors' samples. CDR3s include the opening cysteine and the closing phenylalanine or tryptophan. A D gene is named only where the DNA matches it firmly. Clone size is not always given. Where it is, it says once, few, many or a class for expanded clones.

d_gene | j_gene | v_gene | abundance | CDR3nt | CDR3aa
. | TRBJ1-5 | TRBV6-6 | . | TGTGCCAGCAGCCTTACCAATCAGCCCCAGCATTTT | CASSLTNQPQHF
. | TRBJ2-5 | TRBV18 | . | TGTGCCAGCTCACCACCGTCTGGGGAGACCCAGTACTTC | CASSPPSGETQYF
TRBD2 | TRBJ2-2 | TRBV10-2 | once | TGCGCCAGCAGTGGTTACGGGAGGAGGGACACCGGGGAGCTGTTTTTT | CASSGYGRRDTGELFF
TRBD2 | TRBJ2-3 | TRBV7-9 | . | TGTGCCAGCAGCCGGCTAGCGGGAGATACGCAGTATTTT | CASSRLAGDTQYF
. | TRBJ1-2 | TRBV12-5 | . | TGTGCTAGTGGTTTGGGGACTCAACCCACCTTC | CASGLGTQPTF
TRBD2 | TRBJ2-1 | TRBV5-4 | . | TGTGCCAGCAGCTTGGTTGCTAGCGGGAACAATGAGCAGTTCTTC | CASSLVASGNNEQFF
. | TRBJ2-4 | TRBV28 | . | TGTGCCAGCAGTGGAGCGGTCCCCAAAAACATTCAGTACTTC | CASSGAVPKNIQYF
TRBD1 | TRBJ2-7 | TRBV9 | once | TGTGCCAGCAGCGAGGGGACAGGGGGCACCGAGCAGTACTTC | CASSEGTGGTEQYF
. | TRBJ1-5 | TRBV28 | . | TGTGCCAGCCTCCCCCCCGGGTCTCCTCAGCCCCAGCATTTT | CASLPPGSPQPQHF
. | TRBJ1-1 | TRBV7-9 | . | TGTGCCAGCAGCGAAACGAACACTGAAGCTTTCTTT | CASSETNTEAFF
. | TRBJ2-2 | TRBV5-1 | . | TGCGCCAGCAGCTGGGAGAGCACCGGGGAGCTGTTTTTT | CASSWESTGELFF
TRBD1 | TRBJ2-3 | TRBV6-1 | many | TGTGCCAGCAGTGTCAGGGGGACCGACCAGTATTTT | CASSVRGTDQYF